This T cell receptor beta chain was profiled in a study of blood T cell repertoires in COVID-19. Study in general: Some COVID-19 samples were acute and others convalescent; all came from the United States, Italy and Spain.

V trimming: 0 bases; J trimming: 7 bases; junction bases outside the gene matches: 3. In germline, CDR1 is MNHEY, CDR2 SVGAGI. This CDR3 comprises 15 residues. Original processing methods: Quantification of nucleated cells was approximated via reference gene primer amplification. Clones were sequenced by immunoSEQ multiplex PCR, and TCRdb holds only the in-frame ones, with some missing. Clone size and the V and J calls come from that table; the DNA yielded D and trimming. The sample lists about 60,000 clones; around 88% were seen once. This receptor was obtained from a man aged 60 to 75 with acute or convalescent COVID-19. The genes are TRBV6-5 and TRBJ2-7; 13 nucleotides align to TRBD2. Material for sequencing was peripheral blood. The CDR3 coding sequence is TGTGCCAGCAGTTACTCGACTAGCGGGAGGAGGGAGCAGTACTTC. Its translation: CASSYSTSGRREQYF.